The rows below give T cell receptor beta chains drawn from one sample of a study of early T cells in non-severe SARS-CoV-2 infection. TCRdb re-derived calls from the 5' RACE reads in MiXCR, one entry per CDR3 protein. The sample records roughly 69,000 distinct CDR3 sequences, over 8% being singletons. The material sequenced was whole blood, taken at baseline. The origin of the receptors is an adult who was a healthcare worker with PCR-confirmed SARS-CoV-2 infection or an uninfected control (not recorded which). Both conserved end residues are part of each CDR3. A clone size is listed for some rows: how often the clone was seen (once, few, many), or a class if it is expanded.

V,J,size,length,CDR3
TRBV27,TRBJ2-1,few,15,CASTSLGTSYNEQFF
TRBV20-1,TRBJ1-5,few,13,CSARGGGQQPQHF
TRBV11-2,TRBJ1-1,many,14,CASSLVSPNTEAFF
TRBV11-2,TRBJ1-1,few,14,CASSLDRRGTEAFF
TRBV28,TRBJ2-7,-,13,CASSLAGGYEQYF
TRBV5-1,TRBJ1-1,few,16,CASMRAALGHHTEAFF
TRBV7-2,TRBJ1-1,many,15,CASSSTLGYGTEAFF
TRBV7-9,TRBJ2-1,many,20,CASSPPRLAGVGERRHEQFF
TRBV28,TRBJ2-7,few,15,CASGKSPPITNIRYF
TRBV27,TRBJ1-5,-,15,CASSWDRGFNQPQHF
TRBV7-2,TRBJ1-1,many,11,CASSLNRVVFF
TRBV5-1,TRBJ2-3,few,17,CASSLLVAGVGTDTQYF
TRBV6-6,TRBJ1-1,few,16,CASLPRDRRVSTEAFF
TRBV4-1,TRBJ1-4,-,16,CASSQEGALTNEKLFF
TRBV28,TRBJ1-2,-,14,CASSFAHEYYGYTF
TRBV11-2,TRBJ2-7,-,14,CASSTLAGTYEQYF
TRBV20-1,TRBJ2-7,-,15,CSARDRLAGHYEQYF
TRBV7-2,TRBJ2-1,-,12,CASRPTSNEQFF
TRBV7-2,TRBJ1-6,few,11,CASSLNLPLHF
TRBV20-1,TRBJ2-1,few,14,CSASRTSHRNEQFF
TRBV12-2,TRBJ1-1,-,14,CASRLETDNTEAFF
TRBV5-6,TRBJ2-3,few,16,CASSSDYPLNTDTQYF
TRBV29-1,TRBJ2-5,-,11,CSVGSQETQYF
TRBV7-2,TRBJ2-7,-,14,CASSLVAGAYEQYF
TRBV20-1,TRBJ2-3,many,11,CSPLGADTQYF
TRBV28,TRBJ2-7,many,14,CASTPPGQTYEQYF
TRBV28,TRBJ2-1,-,13,CASRTSGYNEQFF
TRBV6-1,TRBJ2-7,many,14,CASSDGQGSYEQYF
TRBV20-1,TRBJ1-1,few,13,CSTTGRLNTEAFF
TRBV20-1,TRBJ2-3,many,14,CSANNLAGADTQYF
TRBV29-1,TRBJ2-5,many,12,CSVENSQETQYF
TRBV6-5,TRBJ1-5,many,13,CASSRYSNQPQHF
TRBV4-2,TRBJ2-1,-,15,CASSQGDLDLNEQFF
TRBV4-3,TRBJ1-5,-,15,CASSQETDSRQPQHF
TRBV11-2,TRBJ2-1,-,18,CASSLDTSGSRSYNEQFF
TRBV7-3,TRBJ2-7,few,14,CASSLLGTSDEQYF
TRBV12-3/TRBV12-4,TRBJ2-1,few,14,CASVMSGSYNEQFF
TRBV27,TRBJ2-7,-,15,CASSLVLSGTYEQYF
TRBV9,TRBJ1-1,-,13,CASRSPGQPEAFF
TRBV28,TRBJ1-4,many,14,CASSSTGQSEKLFF
TRBV12-3/TRBV12-4,TRBJ1-5,-,15,CASSGGTGGNQPQHF
TRBV6-6,TRBJ1-2,-,15,CASSQLADRGNGYTF
TRBV7-9,TRBJ1-5,many,12,CASSLDNQPQHF
TRBV4-1,TRBJ1-2,few,14,CASSQGPDRSGYTF
TRBV7-2,TRBJ2-5,few,12,CASSSYRGTQYF
TRBV5-1,TRBJ2-1,few,16,CASSSSGLARGHEQFF
TRBV9,TRBJ2-3,many,15,CASSLVGWETDTQYF
TRBV12-3/TRBV12-4,TRBJ1-1,few,16,CASSPEQGGFWTEAFF
TRBV2,TRBJ1-1,few,13,CASSVARPPEAFF
TRBV28,TRBJ2-5,few,15,CASAFTGFGQETQYF
TRBV6-2/TRBV6-3,TRBJ2-1,-,14,CASSRTSVRNEQFF
TRBV19,TRBJ2-2,many,13,CASAQPNTGELFF
TRBV2,TRBJ2-7,few,13,CASGQGRRYEQYF